The clone carrying this T cell receptor beta chain came up a few times. The authors' processing: Reference gene primer amplification gave nucleated cell count estimates. The data were produced by immunoSEQ multiplex PCR, yet TCRdb's version contains in-frame clones alone and is incomplete. The V and J calls and clone size come from that table; D and trimming were worked out from the DNA. The sample records about 190,000 clones, roughly 80% being singletons. This entry is derived from a study of blood T cell repertoires in COVID-19. Across the whole study: COVID-19 samples collected from the United States, Italy and Spain covered acute and convalescent phases.

The sample was peripheral blood. The receptor's source is a man aged 55 to 70 with active or convalescent COVID-19.

CDR3: CASSPRLGAYEQYF. CDR3 in DNA: TGTGCCAGCAGCCCTCGACTAGGGGCGTACGAGCAGTACTTC. The V and J genes are TRBV13 and TRBJ2-7; tentative D call: TRBD2 (6 bases). The V end was cut by 5 bases, the J end by 4 bases, with 15 bases between. The length of the CDR3 is 14 residues. Germline CDR1 PRHDT, CDR2 FYEKMQ (reference sequence).